A single TCR beta chain is shown here with its context. Per the germline V gene, CDR1 is SSHAT and CDR2 is FNYEAQ (reference sequence). This CDR3 is 13 amino acids long. V lost 1 base to trimming and J lost 5 bases, with 8 bases between them. The sample is drawn from a study of shared clonotypes between healthy human individuals. Libraries were prepared by immunoSEQ multiplex PCR; TCRdb keeps only in-frame clonotypes and omits some of them. This table has some 480,000 clones, roughly 85% appearing once. The V and J genes are TRBV7-7 and TRBJ2-5; D is ambiguous. The TCR was taken from a middle-aged woman in good health. Some clones in this sample may be carry-over from other donors' samples. The specimen sequenced was PBMCs. CDR3 sequence reads: CASSLDVLETQYF. Here the CDR3 DNA reads TGTGCCAGCAGCTTAGACGTGCTGGAGACCCAGTACTTC.